These 23 T cell receptor beta chains originate from one sample sequenced in a study of blood T cell repertoires in COVID-19. The protocol was immunoSEQ multiplex PCR, while the TCRdb copy is restricted to in-frame clones and leaves out a portion. The data contain about 300,000 clones, roughly 86% of them singletons. The sequenced material came from peripheral blood. The source is a woman in her 30s with COVID-19, enrolled during active disease.

The chain has TRBV6-5 and TRBJ1-4; 8 bases align to TRBD1. V gave up 7 bases and J gave up 3 bases; unmatched junction bases: 4. Germline CDR1 MNHEY, CDR2 SVGAGI. The CDR3 loop spans 14 amino acids. The CDR3 bases are TGTGCCAGCATTAACAGGGGGGCTAATGAAAAACTGTTTTTT. Translated: CASINRGANEKLFF.

J is TRBJ2-7 and V is TRBV2; perhaps TRBD1 as D (5 bases). This CDR3 comprises 14 residues. The V end lost 4 bases, the J end lost 6 bases, and 16 bases lay between the germline ends. Germline V gives CDR1 SNHLY, CDR2 FYNNEI. The CDR3 bases are TGTGCCAGCAGTGTTACGGCAGGGTCATCCGAGCAGTACTTC. It specifies CASSVTAGSSEQYF.

The chain combines TRBV4-3 with TRBJ2-5, with D maybe TRBD2 (5 bases). The germline gives CDR1 LGHNA, CDR2 YSLEER. The CDR3 has 18 residues. Trimming removed 0 bases from V and 1 base from J, with 18 bases in between. CDR3 residues: CASSQEVSSAIVQETQYF. As DNA, the CDR3 is TGCGCCAGCAGCCAAGAAGTTAGTAGCGCCATTGTCCAAGAGACCCAGTACTTC.

The V and J genes are TRBV6-6 and TRBJ2-4; a possible D gene is TRBD1 (6 bases). The CDR3 consists of 15 residues. Between the trimmed V and J ends, which lost 6 bases and 1 base, there was a span of 13 bases. CDR1 is MNHNY, CDR2 SVGAGI, per germline (reference sequence). The CDR3 loop is CASSHRERAKNIQYF. Here the CDR3 DNA reads TGTGCCAGCAGCCACAGGGAGAGGGCCAAAAACATTCAGTACTTC.

V and J are TRBV5-6 and TRBJ2-2, with D maybe TRBD2 (6 bases). Per germline, CDR1 SGHDT and CDR2 YYEEEE. V lost 0 bases and J 1 base, leaving 7 bases between the germline ends. This CDR3 is 15 amino acids long. The CDR3 spells CASSLAGLNTGELFF. CDR3 nucleotides: TGTGCCAGCAGCTTGGCGGGACTGAACACCGGGGAGCTGTTTTTT.

The chain links TRBV24-1 to TRBJ2-7; D is unclear. The CDR3 runs 15 residues. Trimming shortened V by 7 bases and J by 6 bases, and 21 bases separated the two germline ends. The germline V gene encodes CDR1 KGHDR and CDR2 SFDVKD. The CDR3 is CATSGLDTPPGEQYF. DNA of the CDR3: TGTGCCACCAGCGGCCTCGACACCCCTCCCGGCGAGCAGTACTTC.

On this clone itself: In this CDR3 the conserved last residue, phenylalanine or tryptophan, is missing, so a read error is likely. It is unclear where the CDR3 begins or ends on the DNA, so no DNA is shown, and the CDR3 is as TCRdb lists it. This rearrangement joins TRBV25-1 to TRBJ2-7; the table calls TRBD1, which could not be checked here. Per the germline V gene, CDR1 is MGHDK and CDR2 is SYGVNS. A total of 8 residues make up the CDR3, ends included. This chain's CDR3 is CASSGRTL.

The chain is built from TRBV12-5 and TRBJ2-3; TRBD2 matches at 7 bases. This CDR3 is built from 12 residues. Per germline, CDR1 LGHNT and CDR2 FRNRAP. The V segment lost 5 bases and the J segment 12 bases; nucleotides outside the gene matches: 8. Here the CDR3 DNA reads TGTGCTAGTGGTATTCCACCGGGACTACAGTATTTT. It yields the protein CASGIPPGLQYF.

This clone was seen only a few times. The genes are TRBV10-3 and TRBJ1-6; a weak D match, TRBD1 (6 bases). The CDR3 runs 13 residues. Trimming cost V 3 bases and J 8 bases, with 8 bases left between them. CDR1 and CDR2 (germline): ENHRY, SYGVKD. The CDR3 DNA is TGTGCCATCAGTGATGCAGGGGATTCACCCCTCCACTTT. Its protein product is CAISDAGDSPLHF.

The chain employs TRBV12-3 or TRBV12-4 and TRBJ2-5, with D possibly being TRBD1 (5 bases). The CDR3 has 13 residues. The V and J ends lost 3 bases and 5 bases respectively, with 10 bases between them. The CDR3 DNA reads as TGTGCCAGCAGTTTCAACAGGCGGGAGACCCAGTACTTC. It specifies CASSFNRRETQYF.

The J gene is TRBJ1-3, the V gene TRBV28; D is unresolved. Trimming removed 0 bases from V and 2 bases from J, with 11 bases in between. There are 16 residues in the CDR3. Germline lookup yields CDR1 MDHEN and CDR2 SYDVKM. CDR3 in amino acids: CASSLWDGVAGNTIYF. Here the CDR3 DNA reads TGTGCCAGCAGTTTATGGGACGGGGTAGCTGGAAACACCATATATTTT.

This clone occurred a few times. The rearrangement joins TRBV7-8 to TRBJ2-1; D tentatively fits TRBD1 or TRBD2 (7 bases each). Deletions cut 5 bases from V and 5 bases from J, with 22 bases between. The germline V gene has CDR1 SGHVS and CDR2 FQNEAQ. The CDR3 totals 17 residues. CDR3 region: CASSQGGLDKRNNEQFF. The CDR3 DNA sequence: TGTGCCAGCAGCCAGGGGGGGTTAGATAAGCGGAACAATGAGCAGTTCTTC.

The chain combines TRBV4-3 with TRBJ2-2; 9 bases match TRBD1. This CDR3 has 14 residues. Looked up from germline, CDR1 is LGHNA and CDR2 is YSLEER. J gave up 5 bases and V 8 bases, and 6 bases lay outside the gene matches. CDR3 DNA sequence: TGCGCCAGCGGCGGACAGGGGAATACCGGGGAGCTGTTTTTT. It yields the protein CASGGQGNTGELFF.

The chain combines TRBV7-3 with TRBJ2-1; 15 bases match TRBD2. Germline V CDR1 and CDR2: SGHTA, FQGTGA. V shed 3 bases, J shed 5 bases, and the junction held 5 bases outside the gene matches. The CDR3 runs to 17 residues. CDR3 amino acids: CASSFTGTSGGNNEQFF. CDR3 sequence (DNA): TGTGCCAGCAGCTTCACCGGGACTAGCGGGGGGAACAATGAGCAGTTCTTC.

As DNA, the CDR3 is TGCGCCAGCAGCTTGTTTGAGGGCGGCTATGGCTACACCTTC. Its protein product is CASSLFEGGYGYTF. The chain joins TRBV5-1 to TRBJ1-2; D gene ambiguous. The CDR3 is 14 amino acids. V was pared by 1 base and J by 4 bases, with 11 bases between. Looked up from germline, CDR1 is SGHRS and CDR2 is YFSETQ.

The rearrangement joins TRBV6-2 or TRBV6-3 to TRBJ2-7; D is possibly TRBD2 (6 bases). Trimming left V 0 bases short and J 3 bases short, with 9 bases between. The CDR3 sequence is 14 residues long. Germline V gene lookup returns CDR1 MNHEY and CDR2 SVGEGT. CDR3 protein: CASSYSGGVYEQYF. CDR3 DNA sequence: TGTGCCAGCAGTTACTCGGGCGGGGTCTACGAGCAGTACTTC.

This clone was detected only a few times. The V call is TRBV4-1, the J call TRBJ1-1; 10 bases fit TRBD1. V trimming: 10 bases; J trimming: 10 bases; junction bases outside the gene matches: 21. CDR3 length equals 16 residues. CDR1 and CDR2 (germline): MGHRA, YSYEKL. The CDR3 spells CATTEHTGTGAPRAFF. Here the CDR3 DNA reads TGCGCCACTACTGAACACACCGGGACAGGGGCTCCACGAGCTTTCTTT.

V and J are TRBV6-4 and TRBJ1-1; a possible D gene is TRBD1 (6 bases). In germline, CDR1 is MRHNA, CDR2 SNTAGT. V was pared by 1 base and J by 3 bases, with 15 bases between. The CDR3 has 16 amino acids. This CDR3 is CASSDFQGRDDTEAFF. The CDR3 DNA reads as TGTGCCAGCAGTGACTTCCAGGGGCGCGACGACACTGAAGCTTTCTTT.

The rearrangement uses TRBV11-3 and TRBJ2-7; 10 bases align to TRBD1. Trimming cost V 0 bases and J 4 bases; bases outside gene matches: 9. This CDR3 has 17 residues. CDR1 and CDR2 (germline): SGHNT, YENEEA. The CDR3 loop reads CASSLDYIWTGGYEQYF. The DNA for the CDR3 is TGTGCCAGCAGCTTAGACTACATTTGGACAGGGGGGTACGAGCAGTACTTC.

The chain recombines TRBV18 with TRBJ1-5; D remains ambiguous. Germline CDR1 is KGHSH and CDR2 is LQKENI. Trimming removed 3 bases from V and 10 bases from J, with 10 bases in between. The CDR3 consists of 12 residues. CDR3 nucleotide sequence: TGTGCCAGCTCACCGGCCGGGATTCCCCAGCATTTT. Amino acid sequence: CASSPAGIPQHF.

This clone was seen a few times. The chain combines TRBV5-6 with TRBJ1-2; weak D call: TRBD1 (6 bases). V was pared by 2 bases and J by 8 bases, with 13 bases between. The CDR3 extends over 13 amino acids. Germline lookup yields CDR1 SGHDT and CDR2 YYEEEE. CDR3 protein: CASSLSPTGGYTF. The CDR3 nucleotides are TGTGCCAGCAGCTTATCCCCCACAGGGGGCTACACCTTC.

The V call is TRBV19, the J call TRBJ1-2; TRBD1 matches 8 bases. After removal of 3 bases from V and 4 bases from J, the junction contained 1 base not matched to a gene. Germline lookup yields CDR1 LNHDA and CDR2 SQIVND (reference sequence). There are 13 residues in the CDR3. This CDR3 is CASSMQGAYGYTF. The DNA for the CDR3 is TGTGCCAGTAGTATGCAGGGGGCCTATGGCTACACCTTC.

Relative to its sample, this clone is medium-sized. V gene TRBV15 combines with J gene TRBJ2-6, with 12 nucleotides matching TRBD1. The CDR3 is made up of 16 amino acids. The V gene end was trimmed by 5 bases and the J gene end by 3 bases; junction bases not matched to a gene: 2. Looked up from germline, CDR1 is LNHNV and CDR2 is YYDKDF (reference sequence). The CDR3 sequence is CATSGTGGDGANVLTF. The DNA for the CDR3 is TGTGCCACCAGCGGGACAGGGGGCGATGGGGCCAACGTCCTGACTTTC.